This T cell receptor (beta chain) was documented in a study of shared clonotypes between healthy human individuals. The junction had 13 bases not matched to a gene; V was cut back by 1 base and J by 5 bases. Germline CDR1 is SEHNR and CDR2 is FQNEAQ (reference sequence). This CDR3 spans 17 amino acids. Cells designated naive CD8 were CD45RO-negative and were positively selected for CCR7, with terminally differentiated effector memory CD45RA+ cells excluded. Donors comprised healthy HIV-negative adults lacking recent acute infections or vaccinations. TCRdb keeps only in-frame clones here, not all; method: immunoSEQ multiplex PCR. Among about 1,900,000 clones listed, just under 95% were seen once.

The TCR originated in a man aged 18 to 30 in good health. The rearrangement joins TRBV7-9 to TRBJ1-1; 7 positions match TRBD1. The sample consisted of naive CD8+ T cells sorted from blood. CDR3 coding DNA: TGTGCCAGCAGCTTAGAACAGGGGCTGGGGGGTAGGACTGAAGCTTTCTTT. Residues: CASSLEQGLGGRTEAFF.